This T cell receptor beta chain derives from a study of cytomegalovirus exposure and HLA in healthy donors listed by TCRdb under 2017. Study-wide context: According to an earlier analysis of a few hundred of the donors, roughly 180 million T cells yielded 95 million to 140 million unique TCR beta sequences and less than 300 Gb of sequence data. Donor age, sex, ethnicity and CMV serostatus were compiled together with the repertoire data. Every repertoire in the discovery cohort had been generated on one and the same sequencing platform. The number of donors typed differed by locus, with about 629-640 for A, B, C, DRB1 and DQB1, roughly 520 for DQA1, 600 to 610 for DPA1, and around 450 for DPB1. HLA typing covered class I and class II loci at four-digit resolution. Rather than drawing on any new phenotypic data, the later analysis identified candidate immune exposures from TCR beta sequences and the way those sequences occurred across donors. The study was designed to test whether signatures of past pathogen exposure could be identified by cataloging public T cell receptors. Among 398 genotyped donors of the cohort, an average of around 220,000 unique TCR beta nucleotide sequences was sequenced per donor, of which approximately 19% were non-productive. To decide whether each TCR beta V gene segment behaved as functional or pseudogenic, an earlier analysis of approximately 590 of the donors relied on high-throughput TCR beta sequencing. Around 300 gigabases of sequencing data and 70 million to 85 million unique TCR sequences were included in an early release covering about 620 HLA-typed donors. A later analysis re-examined previously published TCR beta repertoires from 500 to 700 donors and added high-resolution HLA genotyping to investigate patterns of TCR occurrence. Using immunosequencing, the study profiled T cell repertoires from fewer than 700 subjects and related those repertoires to cytomegalovirus serostatus. Along with the approximately 620-subject first cohort, a separate validation cohort of approximately 110 different subjects was used. Of the roughly 420 genotyped donors, approximately 80% were placed in the genetic ancestry cluster associated with self-reported Caucasian donors. A handful of DR-DQ haplotypes were handled as single units for association and clustering because linkage in the cohort was strong. A later genetic analysis took genome-wide SNP genotypes for about three fifths of the 666 donors and used that subset as a discovery cohort. To predict cytomegalovirus infection status, the study combined high-throughput TCR immunosequencing, statistical association of individual TCRs with disease status, and machine learning.

On this clone itself: Its antigen specificity is not known. Base quality data are lacking; no much larger clone is found one base away.

Overall results and qualifications from the work: Because some donors lacked HLA typing at each locus, the association tests relied only on the typed subset. According to the authors, the approach could potentially be generalized to other disease states and immunological phenotypes. CMV serostatus was the only immune exposure information available for the cohort. At a false discovery rate of 0.05, a later analysis linked 15,000 to 20,000 TCR beta sequences to specific HLA alleles. Strong co-occurrence of HLA alleles, especially DR and DQ, made assigning TCR associations to individual alleles difficult. A group of highly shared sequence variants was considered likely to be a technical artifact of the sequencing pipeline. Roughly uniform sequencing depth across donors was assumed in presence/absence analyses, although this assumption may not hold. Linkage disequilibrium might explain the correlated functional status among segregating V segments, but an unknown experimental factor could not be ruled out. While some public TCRs were present in many individuals, most TCR sequences turned up only very rarely across donors. According to a later analysis, TCR association rates differed among HLA loci, with DRB1 alleles showing the most associated TCRs and HLA-C alleles showing the fewest. According to a later genetic analysis, donors in an Asian-associated ancestry cluster had fewer N-insertions in productive TCRs than the roughly 700-donor mean. An association between a missense DCLRE1C variant and V-gene and J-gene trimming of TCR beta chains was found in a later genetic analysis and replicated in an independent cohort. In this cohort, only TCR beta chains were sequenced, and detectable features were limited by the absence of alpha or paired-chain data. The classifier was reported to diagnose cytomegalovirus status with high specificity and sensitivity in both the original and validation cohorts. A later analysis found that HLA-associated TCR beta chains were more clonally expanded and had lower generation probabilities than equally common non-associated chains. The study listed 150 to 200 TCR beta chains as associated with cytomegalovirus. In vitro tests confirmed that a few of the cytomegalovirus-associated TCR beta chains recognize cytomegalovirus antigens. Because the 87-base-pair reads could not distinguish some IMGT-functional V segments, including TRBV6-2 and TRBV6-3, those segments were excluded. A further reported finding was that TCR beta sequences accurately predicted the HLA-A and HLA-B alleles for most subjects in the first cohort. Most CMV-associated TCR beta chains appeared to be HLA-restricted in a later analysis, and the HLA associations seemed to be driven largely by CMV exposure. The earlier analysis of some 560 of the donors excluded some 16 rarely observed V segments, including chromosome 9 orphons, because counts were too low. An earlier analysis of some 560 of the donors showed that most TCR beta V segments appeared in productive rearrangements either about 87% or about 30% of the time, which broadly matched IMGT annotations. A later analysis reported that several top co-occurrence clusters appeared linked to parvovirus B19, influenza, CMV and Epstein-Barr virus.

In total, fewer than 750 healthy bone marrow donors made up the cohort. All cohort members were sampled while nominally healthy, although unrecorded immune exposures were likely present. The donor was CMV seropositive and was included in the group of about 290 seropositive cohort members. A peripheral blood sample was provided by each donor, and peripheral blood mononuclear cells were used for TCR beta sequencing. The Qiagen DNeasy Blood Extraction Kit was used to extract genomic DNA from the blood cell samples. Libraries were prepared through the immunoSEQ multiplex PCR assay. A mixture of 60 forward primers for TCR Vbeta segments and 13 reverse primers for TCR Jbeta segments was used in the multiplex PCR. The CDR3 region of rearranged TCR beta genes was amplified from genomic DNA by a multiplex PCR assay. On the Illumina HiSeq System, the amplified TCR beta libraries were sequenced as 87-base-pair reads. Regarding the original processing steps: A later analysis counted about 82 million unique TCR beta chains across the 666 repertoires, and around 9.9 million of these chains were shared by at least two donors. Raw reads were error-corrected and collapsed into unique sequences by a nearest-neighbor algorithm in which closely related sequences were merged to remove PCR and sequencing errors. Alignment of CDR3 sequences to IMGT reference sequences was used to assign V, D and J gene segments. For a sequence to be retained, a match of at least six nucleotides was required to both a V gene segment and a J gene segment. A rearrangement counted as productive if the CDR3 had no stop codons and remained in frame with V and J, and every other rearrangement counted as non-productive. CDR3 was defined by IMGT convention, running from the second conserved V-encoded cysteine to the conserved J-encoded phenylalanine. The earlier analysis of some 580 of the donors excluded any sequence lacking an unambiguous match to a single V gene segment. An earlier analysis of several hundred of the donors called V segments functional above 56.7% productive rearrangements and segregating when the between-donor standard deviation exceeded 5%. A statistical classification framework was built to diagnose cytomegalovirus status from the catalog of TCR beta chain sequences. A later analysis assigned V and J genes by comparing TCR nucleotide sequences with IMGT/GENE-DB human TR gene sequences. The TCRdist pipeline was used in a later analysis to assign CDR3 sequences and most-parsimonious VDJ recombination scenarios. A later analysis defined each TCR beta chain by its CDR3 amino acid sequence plus V-gene family, and excluded reads lacking a unique V-gene family. As a way to deal with suspected cross-contamination and a sequencing artifact, a later analysis dropped roughly 620 nucleotide sequences that were highly shared and had low generation probability. For each public chain, a later analysis derived a clonal expansion index from normalized ranks of inferred template counts within each repertoire. Generation probabilities in a later analysis came from a VDJ recombination model fitted to out-of-frame rearrangements, and those results were checked against IGoR. In a later analysis, hypergeometric tests were used to score TCR-TCR, TCR-HLA and TCR-CMV co-occurrence, with a repertoire-size bias correction applied to TCR pairs. A later analysis estimated false discovery rates by permuting HLA or CMV assignments 20 times. In a later analysis, co-occurring TCRs were grouped using DBSCAN, with TCRdist sequence similarity added in when clustering inside HLA-allele-positive subsets. For co-occurrence clustering, repertoires with fewer than 30,000 or more than 120,000 public chains were excluded, along with four or five repertoires with anomalous nucleotide sharing. In TCRdb, the immuneACCESS table is reduced to in-frame sequences with V and J assigned. These tables do not hold every clone; where another copy was compared, an unresolved V gene accounts for under half, and the others remain unexplained. V and J calls and clone size follow that table, whereas D and trimming were derived from the DNA. A total of about 110,000 clones appear in this sample, over 75% of them only once. The leading ten clones occupy less than 5.5% of the sample.

V is reduced by 9 bases and J by 8 bases, leaving a spacing of 13 bases between them. CDR1 and CDR2 are drawn from the germline V gene: MNHNS, SASEGT. Its CDR3 holds 12 amino acids, cysteine through phenylalanine. Left in the record is the CDR3 DNA by itself, 36 bases read in frame from the first base. Recombination linked TRBV6-1 to TRBJ1-4, with a tentative D gene TRBD1 over 5 matching bases. The sample was PBMCs. The TCR comes from a woman younger than 45 in good health and CMV-seropositive. The nucleotide sequence is TGTGCCAGTGGGGATAGGGGCGAAAAACTGTTTTTT. Translated, this gives CASGDRGEKLFF.